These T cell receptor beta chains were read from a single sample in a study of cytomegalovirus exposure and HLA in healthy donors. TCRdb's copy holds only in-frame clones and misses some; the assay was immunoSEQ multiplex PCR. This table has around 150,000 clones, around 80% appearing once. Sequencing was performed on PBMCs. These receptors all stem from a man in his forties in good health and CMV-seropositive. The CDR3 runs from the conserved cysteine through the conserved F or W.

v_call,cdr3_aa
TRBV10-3,CASQGGTATNEKLFF
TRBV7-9,CASRSNSGSSYNEQFF
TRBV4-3,CASSQDQGTQYF
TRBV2,CASSEGNRPDSNTEAFF
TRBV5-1,CASSPEGVGEQYF
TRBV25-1,CASSEAGSGANVLTF
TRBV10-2,CASTPTSGGTDTQYF
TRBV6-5,CASTGTGLSPLHF
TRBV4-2,CASSQEATGAEQYF
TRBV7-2,CASSSGLAGGRETQYF
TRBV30,CAWIEGLVTDTQYF
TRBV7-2,CASSLMSQGGGELFF
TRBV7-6,CASSLTSPGRLPYNEQFF
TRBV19,CASSIGATRTDTQYF
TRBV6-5,CASSYTQTGLNSPLHF